These T cell receptor beta chains were read from a single sample in a study of shared clonotypes between healthy human individuals. Repertoires were generated with immunoSEQ multiplex PCR, while TCRdb's copy carries only in-frame clones and drops some. The sample lists more than 1.2 million clones, roughly 98.5% seen once, with 0.36% in the top ten. The sequencing sample was made of naive CD4+ T cells sorted from blood. These receptors were collected from a man aged 25 to 45 in good health. Both conserved end residues are part of each CDR3. D genes are given only for firm matches.

>TRBV5-5|TRBJ2-3|.
TGTGCCAGCAGCTCGCTGGCACTCCGCACAGATACGCAGTATTTT
CASSSLALRTDTQYF
>TRBV29-1|TRBJ2-2|.
TGCAGCGTTGAGGGTCTCTCTCCGAACACCGGGGAGCTGTTTTTT
CSVEGLSPNTGELFF
>TRBV28|TRBJ1-5|.
TGTGCCAGCAGTCTCCGACAACAGCCCCAGCATTTT
CASSLRQQPQHF
>TRBV5-1|TRBJ2-6|.
TGCGCCAGCAGCCCACCGAGCTCTGGGGCCAACGTCCTGACTTTC
CASSPPSSGANVLTF
>TRBV29-1|TRBJ2-1|.
TGCAGCGTCAGAGGGGGGAAGGCCTACAATGAGCAGTTCTTC
CSVRGGKAYNEQFF
>TRBV5-5|TRBJ2-7|.
TGTGCCAGCAGCGGGGGAGCCTACGAGCAGTACTTC
CASSGGAYEQYF
>TRBV7-9|TRBJ1-5|.
TGTGCCAGCAGCTTAGCAGGGACCAACAATCAGCCCCAGCATTTT
CASSLAGTNNQPQHF
>TRBV28|TRBJ2-1|TRBD2
TGTGCCAGCAGGCCCGCCCCCACAGGGCCCGGACTAGCGGGAAATGAGCAGTTCTTC
CASRPAPTGPGLAGNEQFF
>TRBV4-1|TRBJ1-4|.
TGCGCCAGCAGCCAAGTAGGGGCCCGAGATAGACTGTTTTTT
CASSQVGARDRLFF
>TRBV5-1|TRBJ2-1|.
TGCGCCAGCAGCTTAGAAGCATTCATAGGTAATGAGCAGTTCTTC
CASSLEAFIGNEQFF